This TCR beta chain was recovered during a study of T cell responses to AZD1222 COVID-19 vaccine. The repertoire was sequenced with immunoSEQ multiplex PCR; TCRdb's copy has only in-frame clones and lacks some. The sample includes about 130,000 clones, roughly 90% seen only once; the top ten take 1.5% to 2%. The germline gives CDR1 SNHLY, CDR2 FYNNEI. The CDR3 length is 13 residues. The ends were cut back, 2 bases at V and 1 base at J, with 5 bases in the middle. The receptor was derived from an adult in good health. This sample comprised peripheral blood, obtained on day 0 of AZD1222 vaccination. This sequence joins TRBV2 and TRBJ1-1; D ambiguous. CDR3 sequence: CASSELQNTEAFF. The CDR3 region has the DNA TGTGCCAGCAGTGAATTACAGAACACTGAAGCTTTCTTT.